Many counts were recorded for the clone carrying this TCR beta chain. The data were obtained in a study of T cell repertoires in cytomegalovirus infection. Whole-study context: Public signatures in TCR beta pointed to CMV infection and matching HLA type.

TCRdb ran MiXCR on the reads and lists one entry per CDR3 protein. Here the sample spans around 190,000 distinct CDR3 sequences, 13% to 15% being singletons. V dropped 2 bases and J dropped 1 base, with 4 bases sitting between them. The CDR3 contains 13 residues. In germline, CDR1 is SGHKS, CDR2 YYEKEE (reference sequence). The clonotype originates from a human donor in good health (CMV status not recorded). Some clones in this sample may be carry-over from other donors' samples. V is TRBV5-5 and J is TRBJ1-5, with D hard to call. Sequencing input: PBMCs. CDR3 in amino acids: CASSLMSNQPQHF. The CDR3 bases are TGTGCCAGCAGCTTAATGAGCAATCAGCCCCAGCATTTT.